This entry lists 22 T cell receptor beta chains sequenced from one sample in a study of response to subunit inactivated influenza vaccine. TCRdb used MiXCR to reprocess the RT-PCR reads, holding one entry per CDR3 protein. The sample includes hundreds of thousands of distinct CDR3 sequences, roughly 11% of them seen just once. Sequencing used PBMCs from blood, obtained roughly 48 days after vaccination. The receptors shown here come from a man aged 45-65 years who received an inactivated influenza vaccine.

The rearrangement links TRBV7-8 to TRBJ2-5; TRBD1 is a possible D gene (5 bases). Between the trimmed V and J ends, which lost 1 base and 3 bases, there was a span of 15 bases. The CDR3 is 16 amino acids. From germline, CDR1 is SGHVS and CDR2 FQNEAQ. The CDR3 reads CASSLVRVGQKETQYF. In nucleotides, the CDR3 is TGTGCCAGCAGCTTAGTGAGAGTGGGGCAGAAAGAGACCCAGTACTTC.

The chain is built from TRBV5-1 and TRBJ1-1, with 9 bases identical to TRBD1. Germline trimming cut 2 bases from V and 4 bases from J; bases unmatched to any gene: 9. This CDR3 is 16 amino acids long. From germline, CDR1 is SGHRS and CDR2 YFSETQ. This CDR3 reads CASSFGQGPGGTEAFF. The CDR3 bases are TGCGCCAGCAGCTTCGGACAGGGGCCGGGGGGCACTGAAGCTTTCTTT.

This clonotype occurred a few times. The gene calls are TRBV7-2 and TRBJ1-3, with D maybe TRBD1 (5 bases). The CDR3 is 14 residues long. Trimming cost V 0 bases and J 3 bases, with 6 bases left between them. The germline CDR1 and CDR2 sequences are SGHTA and FQGNSA. The CDR3 DNA follows: TGTGCCAGCAGCTTAGCGGACATTGGAAACACCATATATTTT. It encodes CASSLADIGNTIYF.

CDR3 sequence: CASSLGTGTVGEAFF. The CDR3 DNA is TGCGCCAGCAGCTTGGGTACAGGGACCGTTGGTGAAGCTTTCTTT. The chain recombines TRBV5-1 with TRBJ1-1; tentatively, D is TRBD1 (6 bases). Germline assignment: CDR1 SGHRS and CDR2 YFSETQ. The V gene lost 0 bases and the J gene lost 7 bases, with 16 bases spanning the gap. The length of the CDR3 is 15 residues.

This clonotype was found a few times. J is TRBJ1-2 and V is TRBV19; the D gene is possibly TRBD1 (5 bases). Trimming pared 4 bases from V and 6 bases from J, leaving 12 bases between. In germline, CDR1 is LNHDA, CDR2 SQIVND (reference sequence). The CDR3 is 13 residues long. CDR3 in amino acids: CASSSPGEDGYTF. CDR3 bases: TGTGCCAGTAGTAGCCCGGGGGAGGATGGCTACACCTTC.

The chain links TRBV24-1 to TRBJ2-1, with 10 bases identical to TRBD1. CDR1 KGHDR and CDR2 SFDVKD come from the germline V gene. J lost 5 bases, V lost 7 bases, and 7 bases had no gene match. This CDR3 has 15 amino acids. The CDR3 is CATRGGTGANNEQFF. CDR3 DNA: TGTGCCACCAGGGGTGGGACAGGGGCCAACAATGAGCAGTTCTTC.

Ten or more counts support this clonotype. The chain is built from TRBV10-3 and TRBJ2-5, with no clear D. The CDR3 spans 15 residues. The V gene's germline CDR1 is ENHRY and CDR2 SYGVKD. V lost 0 bases and J 5 bases, leaving 13 bases between the germline ends. The CDR3 spells CAISESAASWETQYF. For the CDR3, the DNA is TGTGCCATCAGTGAGTCGGCGGCCTCATGGGAGACCCAGTACTTC.

The chain links TRBV10-3 to TRBJ2-5; TRBD2 aligns across 8 bases. The CDR3 has 15 residues. In germline, CDR1 is ENHRY, CDR2 SYGVKD. Trimming cost V 2 bases and J 1 base; bases outside gene matches: 3. DNA of the CDR3: TGTGCCATCAGTGAGGTAGCGGGGCTCCAAGAGACCCAGTACTTC. It is translated as CAISEVAGLQETQYF.

The chain couples TRBV7-9 to TRBJ2-3, with D possibly TRBD1 on 7 matching bases. Per the germline V gene, CDR1 is SEHNR and CDR2 is FQNEAQ (reference sequence). The CDR3 has 14 residues. Trimming took 3 bases from V and 10 from J, leaving 17 bases between them. CDR3 protein: CASSFQGGRESQYF. CDR3 sequence (DNA): TGTGCCAGCAGCTTTCAGGGGGGCCGGGAATCGCAGTATTTT.

V is TRBV6-2 or TRBV6-3 and J is TRBJ2-3; 10 bases match TRBD2. From germline, CDR1 is MNHEY and CDR2 SVGEGT. The V and J ends lost 5 bases and 5 bases, in that order; junction bases with no gene match: 4. The CDR3 runs 14 residues. CDR3 nucleotide sequence: TGTGCCAGCAGTAGCGGGAGGGCCGTAGATACGCAGTATTTT. Amino acid sequence: CASSSGRAVDTQYF.

The gene calls are TRBV4-1 and TRBJ2-4; TRBD1 matches 7 bases. V was pared by 4 bases and J by 4 bases, with 4 bases of the junction left unmatched. The length of the CDR3 is 14 residues. Germline V lookup: CDR1 MGHRA, CDR2 YSYEKL. The CDR3 reads CASSRTGEKNIQYF. As DNA, the CDR3 is TGCGCCAGCAGCCGTACAGGGGAGAAAAACATTCAGTACTTC.

In this sample, this clonotype turned up many times. The chain recombines TRBV7-9 with TRBJ2-1, with D possibly being TRBD1 (5 bases). Germline CDR1 SEHNR, CDR2 FQNEAQ (reference sequence). CDR3 length: 15 amino acids. V was trimmed by 4 bases and J by 4 bases, leaving 14 bases between them. The CDR3 sequence is CASSSPGAGYNEQFF. In DNA form, the CDR3 reads TGTGCCAGCAGCTCTCCTGGGGCCGGTTACAATGAGCAGTTCTTC.

The table lists this clonotype with a few counts. Here the CDR3 DNA reads TGTGCCAGCTCACCAGCGGGGACCGGGGAGCTGTTTTTT. This encodes CASSPAGTGELFF. The chain has TRBV18 and TRBJ2-2; tentative D call: TRBD2 (6 bases). Per germline, CDR1 KGHSH and CDR2 LQKENI. CDR3 length: 13 amino acids. The V end lost 2 bases, the J end lost 5 bases, and 6 bases lay between the germline ends.

The chain combines TRBV2 with TRBJ2-1, with 7 bases that match TRBD1. CDR1 and CDR2 (germline): SNHLY, FYNNEI. The CDR3 has 13 amino acids. The CDR3 region has the DNA TGTGTCATAAGGGGGCTGATCTACAATGAGCAGTTCTTC. Amino acids: CVIRGLIYNEQFF.

This chain joins TRBV10-3 and TRBJ2-7; a weak D match, TRBD2 (6 bases). This CDR3 region has 13 residues. Germline CDR1 ENHRY, CDR2 SYGVKD. The germline V and J ends were trimmed by 6 bases and 7 bases, with 16 bases remaining between them. The CDR3 nucleotides are TGTGCCATCAGCCGACAGCCGGGGGAGGAGCAGTACTTC. It translates to CAISRQPGEEQYF.

This clonotype was seen many times. V gene TRBV20-1 combines with J gene TRBJ1-2; D not resolved. CDR1 is DFQATT, CDR2 SNEGSKA, per germline (reference sequence). Trimming cost V 0 bases and J 5 bases, with 10 bases left between them. The CDR3 totals 13 residues. CDR3 loop: CSARDNPYYGYTF. CDR3 nucleotide sequence: TGCAGTGCTAGAGATAACCCCTATTATGGCTACACCTTC.

This clonotype occurred many times. The gene calls are TRBV4-1 and TRBJ2-7, with 10 positions matching TRBD1. Per germline, CDR1 MGHRA and CDR2 YSYEKL. CDR3 length equals 17 residues. V lost 1 base to trimming and J lost 4 bases; unmatched junction nucleotides: 10. The CDR3 DNA reads as TGCGCCAGCAGCCAAGTAAAGGCGGGACAGGGGTCTTACGAGCAGTACTTC. The encoded protein is CASSQVKAGQGSYEQYF.

The J gene is TRBJ2-1, the V gene TRBV20-1; TRBD2 matches 9 bases. V was clipped by 0 bases and J by 14 bases; unmatched bases: 5. Germline CDR1 reads DFQATT; CDR2 reads SNEGSKA (reference sequence). The CDR3 runs 12 residues. DNA of the CDR3: TGCAGTGCTAGAGATCTAGTAGCGGGGGAGTTCTTC. It translates to CSARDLVAGEFF.

This chain joins TRBV4-2 and TRBJ2-7, with 9 nucleotides matching TRBD2. This CDR3 region has 15 residues. The V gene's germline CDR1 is LGHNA and CDR2 YNFKEQ. With V trimmed by 0 bases and J by 2 bases, 2 bases remained unmatched. The CDR3 protein is CASSQEAGGPYEQYF. The CDR3, as DNA: TGTGCCAGCAGCCAAGAGGCGGGAGGGCCCTACGAGCAGTACTTC.

The genes are TRBV30 and TRBJ2-2, with 8 bases fitting TRBD2. CDR3 size: 15 residues. Germline V gives CDR1 GTSNPN, CDR2 SVGIG (reference sequence). With V trimmed by 2 bases and J by 0 bases, 2 bases remained unmatched. CDR3: CAWSRTSSNTGELFF. The DNA of the CDR3 is TGTGCCTGGAGTAGGACTAGCTCGAACACCGGGGAGCTGTTTTTT.

This clonotype occurred a few times. The chain couples TRBV20-1 to TRBJ1-2, with TRBD1 matching 7 bases. Looked up from germline, CDR1 is DFQATT and CDR2 is SNEGSKA (reference sequence). This CDR3 spans 15 amino acids. The J segment lost 0 bases and the V segment lost 5 bases, leaving 9 bases of the junction unmatched. The CDR3 DNA is TGCAGTGCTTCTAGGACAGGCCGATCTAACTATGGCTACACCTTC. Its protein is CSASRTGRSNYGYTF.

This clonotype has just a few counts. This chain joins TRBV7-2 and TRBJ1-2; TRBD1 agrees at 12 bases. Trimming removed 4 bases from V and 8 bases from J; junction bases left unmatched: 11. The CDR3 runs 16 residues. The V gene's germline CDR1 is SGHTA and CDR2 FQGNSA. The CDR3: CASSSEPGQGAWGYTF. CDR3 sequence (DNA): TGTGCCAGCAGCTCGGAACCGGGACAGGGGGCATGGGGCTACACCTTC.